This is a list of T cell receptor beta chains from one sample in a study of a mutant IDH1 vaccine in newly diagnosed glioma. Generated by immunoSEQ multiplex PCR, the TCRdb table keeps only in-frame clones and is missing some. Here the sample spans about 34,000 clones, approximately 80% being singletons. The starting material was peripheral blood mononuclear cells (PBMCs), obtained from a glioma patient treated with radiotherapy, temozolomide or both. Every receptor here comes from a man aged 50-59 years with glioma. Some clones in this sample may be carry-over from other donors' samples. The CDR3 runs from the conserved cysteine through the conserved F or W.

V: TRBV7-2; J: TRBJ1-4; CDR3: CASSPDSGFGEKLFF
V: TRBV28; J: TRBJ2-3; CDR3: CASSNSGRDTDTQYF
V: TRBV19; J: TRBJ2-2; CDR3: CASSTRGTKAGELFF
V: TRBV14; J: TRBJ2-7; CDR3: CASSQGGTLFYEQYF
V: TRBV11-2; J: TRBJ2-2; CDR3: CASSLRPGTGELFF
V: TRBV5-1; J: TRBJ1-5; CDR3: CASSLDPANNQPQHF
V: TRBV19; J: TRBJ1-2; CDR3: CASSMKTASNYGYTF
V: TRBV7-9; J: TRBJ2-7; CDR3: CASSLVAGRLEKQYF
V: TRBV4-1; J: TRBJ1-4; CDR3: CASSQPTGGPGEKLFF
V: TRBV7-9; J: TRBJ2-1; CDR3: CASSHLLGGYNEQFF
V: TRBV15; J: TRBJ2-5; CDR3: CATSRTNVGGGEETQYF
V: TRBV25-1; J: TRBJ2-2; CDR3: CASSDQDRDTGELFF
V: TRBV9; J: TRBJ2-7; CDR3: CASSVAGYGEQYF
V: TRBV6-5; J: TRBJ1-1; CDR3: CATSRARENTEAFF
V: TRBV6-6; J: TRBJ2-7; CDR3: CASTMGQVSYEQYF